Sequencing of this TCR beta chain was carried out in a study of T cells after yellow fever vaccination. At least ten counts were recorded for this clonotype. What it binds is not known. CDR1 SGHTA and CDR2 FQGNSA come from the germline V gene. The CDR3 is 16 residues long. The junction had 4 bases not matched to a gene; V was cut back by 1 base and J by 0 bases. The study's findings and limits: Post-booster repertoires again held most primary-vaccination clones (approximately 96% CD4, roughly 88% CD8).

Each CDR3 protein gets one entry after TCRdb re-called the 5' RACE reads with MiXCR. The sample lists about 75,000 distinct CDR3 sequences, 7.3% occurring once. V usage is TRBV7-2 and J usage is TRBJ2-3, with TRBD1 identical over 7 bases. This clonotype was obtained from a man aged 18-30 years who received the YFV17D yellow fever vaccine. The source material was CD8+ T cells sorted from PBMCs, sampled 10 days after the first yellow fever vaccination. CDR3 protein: CASSLGTGYSTDTQYF. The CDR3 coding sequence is TGTGCCAGCAGCTTAGGGACAGGCTATAGCACAGATACGCAGTATTTT.